This T cell receptor beta chain was identified in a study of cytomegalovirus exposure and HLA in healthy donors. This CDR3 is built from 15 residues. J lost 0 bases, V lost 5 bases, and 5 bases had no gene match. CDR1 is KGHSH and CDR2 is LQKENI in the germline V gene. Primers for the PCR totalled 60 Vbeta and 13 Jbeta. The data were produced by immunoSEQ multiplex PCR, yet TCRdb's version contains in-frame clones alone and is incomplete. The data contain some 87,000 clones, around 85% of them singletons. The J gene is TRBJ2-3, the V gene TRBV18; 7 nucleotides line up with TRBD2. Sequencing input: PBMCs. The clonotype was recovered from a man aged 30 to 39 in good health and CMV-seronegative. The CDR3 DNA is TGTGCCAGCTCATCCCGGGACTATAGCACAGATACGCAGTATTTT. Its translation: CASSSRDYSTDTQYF.